Sequencing of this TCR beta chain was carried out in a study of identical twins. About this clonotype itself: The antigen remains undetermined.

Healthy Caucasians were all of the donors. The CDR3 length is 16 residues. Trimming removed 0 bases at V and 1 base at J, with 9 bases between. Germline V gene data show CDR1 as LNHNV and CDR2 as YYDKDF (reference sequence). Study-wide points: Zero-insertion results could be subject to partial confounding by invariant MAIT and iNKT cells.

Template switching (which added a universal primer site) was used, and cDNA carried unique molecular identifiers. TCRdb passed the 5' RACE reads through MiXCR, listing each CDR3 protein once. The sample has about 890,000 distinct CDR3 sequences, more than 9% seen once. The same specimen was also included in a second study, on yellow fever vaccine responses in identical twins.

The sample taken for sequencing was PBMCs. This rearrangement joins TRBV15 to TRBJ2-2; unclear D gene. This clonotype was sampled from a woman aged 18-29 years in good health. The CDR3 region has the DNA TGTGCCACCAGCAGAGATCTAGTTCGGAACACCGGGGAGCTGTTTTTT. This gives the protein CATSRDLVRNTGELFF.